What follows describes a single TCR beta chain. This specimen comes from a study of blood T cell repertoires in COVID-19. Study at large: Acute and convalescent COVID-19 specimens originated in the United States, Italy and Spain. Sources were T cells, B-cell-depleted T cells, or PBMCs; the material itself was cDNA or gDNA.

Per the authors' pipeline: Using reference gene primer amplification, nucleated cell counts were estimated. Data came from immunoSEQ multiplex PCR; TCRdb stores just in-frame clones and leaves some out. V and J calls and clone size are given by that table; D and trimming were obtained from the DNA. The data hold about 70,000 clones, with approximately 86% observed a single time. Germline assignment: CDR1 MGHDK and CDR2 SYGVNS. The CDR3 spans 17 residues. V lost 3 bases, J lost 4 bases, and 9 bases stayed unmatched. This receptor was identified in a woman aged 55-69 years with acute or convalescent COVID-19. J is TRBJ2-1 and V is TRBV25-1, with 10 bases lining up with TRBD2. The sequencing sample was made of peripheral blood. CDR3 sequence reads: CASSDSSGGSRYNEQFF. In DNA, the CDR3 is TGTGCCAGCAGTGATTCTAGCGGGGGATCGCGGTACAATGAGCAGTTCTTC. The complete variable domain, with remaining parts taken from reference TRBV25-1 and TRBJ2-1, reads EADIYQTPRYLVIGTGKKITLECSQTMGHDKMYWYQQDPGMELHLIHYSYGVNSTEKGDLSSESTVSRIRTEHFPLTLESARPSHTSQYLCASSDSSGGSRYNEQFFGPGTRLTVL.